Sequencing of this TCR beta chain was carried out in a study of Graves' ophthalmopathy and Graves' hyperthyroidism (dated by TCRdb to the late 2010s). For context, the study as a whole: Peripheral blood samples were taken at the time of initial diagnosis, before any treatment was given. An independent validation cohort comprised fewer than 20 hyperthyroidism patients and about 16 patients who later progressed from hyperthyroidism to ophthalmopathy. The study used TCR beta repertoire signatures to distinguish Graves' ophthalmopathy from Graves' hyperthyroidism and to predict progression to ophthalmopathy. T-cell repertoires of thyroid tissue and blood were compared in six or seven hyperthyroidism patients. To explore V-J signatures that distinguish ophthalmopathy from hyperthyroidism, a discovery set of about a hundred patients was enrolled, made up of some 41 with ophthalmopathy and some 56 with stable hyperthyroidism. Once sampling was done, hyperthyroidism patients were given methimazole at a starting dose of 30 mg daily, while ophthalmopathy patients were given high-dose intravenous methylprednisolone. In total, 135 blood samples were TCR-sequenced: around 42 ophthalmopathy, 80 or so hyperthyroidism and approximately 17 hyperthyroidism-to-ophthalmopathy patients.

TCR beta CDR3 regions were amplified from RNA transcripts for repertoire sequencing. The first round was an RT-PCR using HTBI primers with the Qiagen OneStep RT-PCR kit, and this first round was followed by a second-round multiplex PCR, then size selection and purification. Libraries were sequenced paired-end with 100 bp reads on an Illumina HiSeq2000. The paper's data handling went like this. SOAPnuke was used to process the reads, throwing out any read that had adapters, had uncalled bases, had a mean Phred below 15, or lacked an exact constant-primer or identifier match. High-quality paired reads were merged with COPE v1.2.5. Unique nucleotide sequences were defined as clonotypes and aligned to IMGT TRB V, D and J references using MiTCR v1.1. Only V-J combinations with frequency above 0.0001 were analysed, covering about 99% of repertoires. A TCR clonal expansion and chaos score per V-J combination was defined as the ratio of F50 clonal expansion to chaos observed in the TCRdist matrix. Welch's t-statistics and random forest were used to narrow the features down to about twelve V-J combinations, which were then fed into a naive Bayes classifier. Thyroid-blood repertoire similarity was quantified with the Morisita-Horn index. The raw public data were reprocessed by TCRdb itself: fastp quality trimming at Q25, MiXCR clonotype calling, in-frame beta chains only. Every entry covers one CDR3 protein and lists the most common genes and DNA from its rows. The V and J calls follow TCRdb's processing rather than the paper's. The sample data list about 740,000 distinct CDR3 sequences, and roughly 40% of these were observed just once. Together, the top ten hold less than 55% of the sample.

Including cysteine and phenylalanine, the CDR3 has 11 amino acids. Of the read, only the CDR3 DNA is kept; its 33 bases are in frame from base 1. The germline V gene gives CDR1 as ENHRY and CDR2 as SYGVKD. V lost 10 bases and J lost 4 bases; the stretch between them is 7 bases long. Comment on this clonotype: The antigen this receptor binds is unknown. Within one base of it there is no much larger clone, and no base qualities were kept.

General study outcomes and caveats: In cross-validation, the 13-signature model distinguished ophthalmopathy from stable hyperthyroidism with nearly 90% sensitivity and approximately 81% specificity, and in the test set the corresponding values were about 80% and 75%. In validation, the model predicted ophthalmopathy progression with about 71% sensitivity and approximately 72% specificity; approximately 12 predicted patients were CT-confirmed with GO in a median of approximately 6.5 months. Sample size was not statistically predetermined, and group allocation was not concealed from the investigators. Among expanded thyroid clonotypes with frequency above 0.001, most also showed up in blood, which suggests that blood repertoires may reflect the thyroid immune response.

Ophthalmopathy patients were characterized by moderately to severely active disease, a Clinical Activity Score of at least 3, a NOSPECS grade of at least 4, and a disease duration under 3 months. Patients with other autoimmune diseases, uncontrolled infections, pregnancy or lactation were excluded from the study. Clinical symptoms, serum thyroxine, TRAb, thyroid ultrasound and orbital computed tomography formed the basis of the diagnosis. Ficoll-Paque density gradient centrifugation was used to isolate PBMCs from approximately 10 ml of fresh peripheral blood. Total RNA was extracted with Trizol reagent and quality-checked on an Agilent 2100 Bioanalyzer.

The sequenced sample consisted of peripheral blood. Recombination connected TRBV10-3 to TRBJ1-4, with no confident D gene call. This TCR was recovered from an adult man with Graves' ophthalmopathy. The CDR3 region has the sequence CATGSNEKLFF. The DNA sequence follows: TGTGCCACCGGGAGTAATGAAAAACTGTTTTTT.